These 10 T cell receptor beta chains came from one sample sequenced in a study of T cell repertoires in cytomegalovirus infection. TCRdb re-analysed the reads in MiXCR, keeping a single row per CDR3 protein. Of around 100,000 distinct CDR3 sequences listed, about 15% are singletons. Sequencing used PBMCs. Source of these receptors: a human donor in good health (CMV status not recorded). Some clones in this sample may be carry-over from other donors' samples.

In nucleotides, the CDR3 is TGTGCCAGCAGCGGAGGGGACTTTCAAGAGACCCAGTACTTC. Translating gives CASSGGDFQETQYF. The genes are TRBV28 and TRBJ2-5, with D possibly matching TRBD2 (6 bases). Trimming took off 6 bases at V and 2 bases at J, with 13 bases between the two ends. The CDR3 is 14 amino acids. Germline lookup yields CDR1 MDHEN and CDR2 SYDVKM.

This clonotype has only a few counts. The J gene is TRBJ2-5, the V gene TRBV20-1, with D tentatively TRBD1 (6 bases). V shed 7 bases and J shed 2 bases, with 11 bases lying between them. Per the germline V gene, CDR1 is DFQATT and CDR2 is SNEGSKA (reference sequence). CDR3 length: 12 residues. The CDR3: CSVTGLQETQYF. The DNA of the CDR3 is TGCAGTGTTACAGGGTTACAAGAGACCCAGTACTTC.

In its sample, this clonotype was seen once. A much larger clone differs from this one at a single base, so this may be a read error. The chain combines TRBV7-4 with TRBJ1-6, with 7 bases fitting TRBD1. CDR1 SGHVT and CDR2 SQSDAQ come from the germline V gene. The CDR3 loop spans 14 amino acids. CDR3 in amino acids: CGSSQGTANSPLHF. The CDR3 DNA reads TGTGGCAGCAGCCAAGGGACAGCAAATTCACCCCTCCACTTT.

This clonotype was detected a few times. The chain recombines TRBV28 with TRBJ1-5; TRBD1 is a possible D gene (6 bases). CDR1 is MDHEN and CDR2 is SYDVKM in the germline V gene. V lost 5 bases to trimming and J lost 2 bases, with 16 bases between them. CDR3 length: 16 residues. CDR3: CASSRTQGIGNQPQHF. For the CDR3, the DNA is TGTGCCAGCAGTAGAACCCAGGGGATCGGCAATCAGCCCCAGCATTTT.

The V gene is TRBV12-3 or TRBV12-4, the J gene TRBJ2-7; maybe TRBD2 (6 bases). The CDR3 totals 14 residues. Trimming cost V 6 bases and J 5 bases, with 17 bases left between them. The CDR3 bases are TGTGCCAGCAGAATCGGGGGAGTTAAGGACGAGCAGTACTTC. Protein product: CASRIGGVKDEQYF.

The chain has TRBV19 and TRBJ1-1, with 9 bases lining up with TRBD1. The CDR3 length is 13 residues. The germline gives CDR1 LNHDA, CDR2 SQIVND (reference sequence). Trimming took 7 bases from V and 1 from J; bases not matched to a gene: 1. The CDR3 bases are TGTGCCAGTAAGACAGGGGGGAACACTGAAGCTTTCTTT. Translation: CASKTGGNTEAFF.

The rearrangement links TRBV18 to TRBJ2-7; possible D gene TRBD2, 7 bases. The CDR3 has 14 amino acids. Germline V gives CDR1 KGHSH, CDR2 LQKENI. Deletions cut 2 bases from V and 7 bases from J, with 15 bases between. DNA for the CDR3: TGTGCCAGCTCACCAGGAGGGGGGGCTTATGAGCAGTACTTC. Translating gives CASSPGGGAYEQYF. Supplemented by reference TRBV18 and TRBJ2-7, the full variable domain reads NAGVMQNPRHLVRRRGQEARLRCSPMKGHSHVYWYRQLPEEGLKFMVYLQKENIIDESGMPKERFSAEFPKEGPSILRIQQVVRGDSAAYFCASSPGGGAYEQYFGPGTRLTVT.

This clonotype showed up many times. The chain recombines TRBV11-2 with TRBJ1-1, with D maybe TRBD1 (6 bases). The CDR3 spans 15 residues. Per germline, CDR1 SGHAT and CDR2 FQNNGV. Trimming removed 4 bases from V and 4 bases from J, with 16 bases in between. CDR3 sequence (DNA): TGTGCCAGCAGCTCCTGGCGGGGGCCAGGCACTGAAGCTTTCTTT. This codes for CASSSWRGPGTEAFF.

This clonotype is medium-sized within its sample. This chain links TRBV7-2 with TRBJ2-7; D gene uncertain. Germline CDR1 and CDR2: SGHTA and FQGNSA. CDR3 length: 13 amino acids. V lost 1 base to trimming and J lost 3 bases, with 7 bases between them. The CDR3 DNA reads as TGTGCCAGCAGCTTAGGTCTCTACTACGAGCAGTACTTC. This gives the protein CASSLGLYYEQYF.

This clonotype was recorded many times. The rearrangement uses TRBV7-2 and TRBJ2-3, with D unresolved. Germline CDR1 is SGHTA and CDR2 is FQGNSA. V was shortened by 2 bases and J by 2 bases, with 8 bases between the two germline ends. There are 14 residues in the CDR3. The CDR3 loop is CASSLLGATDTQYF. The CDR3 DNA follows: TGTGCCAGCAGCTTATTGGGCGCCACAGATACGCAGTATTTT. Based on the CDR3 plus reference TRBV7-2 and TRBJ2-3, the full variable domain is GAGVSQSPSNKVTEKGKDVELRCDPISGHTALYWYRQSLGQGLEFLIYFQGNSAPDKSGLPSDRFSAERTGGSVSTLTIQRTQQEDSAVYLCASSLLGATDTQYFGPGTRLTVL.